A single sample is the source of the 10 T cell receptor beta chains below, sequenced in a study of T-cell memory formation after mild COVID-19. MiXCR was run by TCRdb on the 5' RACE reads, yielding one entry per CDR3 protein. The sample shows 250,000 to 300,000 distinct CDR3 sequences, 15% to 20% of them seen only once. Sample: PBMCs or a T cell subset sorted from them (not recorded which). Receptor source: a man between 18 and 35 years old who had mild COVID-19 (a few samples of this study predate the infection). Cell type and time point are not known.

V and J are TRBV4-3 and TRBJ2-6; no clear D. CDR3 size: 16 residues. Germline lookup yields CDR1 LGHNA and CDR2 YSLEER. The germline V and J ends were trimmed by 3 bases and 1 base, with 10 bases remaining between them. CDR3 residues: CASSHQMGSGANVLTF. The CDR3 region has the DNA TGCGCCAGCAGCCATCAAATGGGTTCTGGGGCCAACGTCCTGACTTTC.

The rearrangement uses TRBV19 and TRBJ2-2, with a possible D match to TRBD2 (6 bases). CDR1 LNHDA and CDR2 SQIVND come from the germline V gene (reference sequence). V was pared by 7 bases and J by 4 bases, with 16 bases between. The CDR3 totals 15 residues. In DNA form, the CDR3 reads TGTGCCAGTACCCCCGGGACTCTGGGCACCGGGGAGCTGTTTTTT. This translates into CASTPGTLGTGELFF. The full variable domain, its missing parts supplied by reference TRBV19 and TRBJ2-2, is DGGITQSPKYLFRKEGQNVTLSCEQNLNHDAMYWYRQDPGQGLRLIYYSQIVNDFQKGDIAEGYSVSREKKESFPLTVTSAQKNPTAFYLCASTPGTLGTGELFFGEGSRLTVL.

This clonotype was counted only a few times. V and J are TRBV6-1 and TRBJ2-3; D uncertain. Germline V gene lookup returns CDR1 MNHNS and CDR2 SASEGT. This CDR3 has 14 residues. The V gene lost 5 bases and the J gene lost 0 bases, with 9 bases spanning the gap. Here the CDR3 reads CASSRSTSTDTQYF. The CDR3 bases are TGTGCCAGCAGTAGATCAACCAGCACAGATACGCAGTATTTT.

V usage is TRBV7-2 and J usage is TRBJ2-3; 8 nucleotides match TRBD2. The germline V gene encodes CDR1 SGHTA and CDR2 FQGNSA. This CDR3 spans 15 amino acids. J lost 7 bases, V lost 1 base, and 7 bases had no gene match. CDR3 sequence: CASSLEWGGGNTQYF. CDR3 nucleotide sequence: TGTGCCAGCAGCTTAGAGTGGGGCGGGGGGAATACGCAGTATTTT.

This chain connects TRBV6-2 or TRBV6-3 to TRBJ1-2; no clear D gene. Germline V CDR1 and CDR2: MNHEY, SVGEGT. Trimming left V 0 bases short and J 4 bases short, with 12 bases between. The CDR3 has 15 amino acids. The CDR3 nucleotides read TGTGCCAGCAGTTACTCGATAGAGGGTCTCTATGGCTACACCTTC. Amino acid sequence: CASSYSIEGLYGYTF.

This clonotype was detected a few times. The chain has TRBV15 and TRBJ1-5; no clear D. Trimming took off 0 bases at V and 2 bases at J, with 8 bases between the two ends. The CDR3 is 15 residues long. CDR1 is LNHNV and CDR2 is YYDKDF in the germline V gene (reference sequence). The CDR3 bases are TGTGCCACCAGCAGAGATGTGAATGGCAATCAGCCCCAGCATTTT. Translation gives CATSRDVNGNQPQHF.

The CDR3 is CAAASDERGGYTF. Here the CDR3 DNA reads TGCGCCGCAGCCTCGGACGAGAGGGGTGGCTACACCTTC. This chain connects TRBV10-2 to TRBJ1-2, with D tentatively TRBD1 (5 bases). The length of the CDR3 is 13 residues. V lost 11 bases, J lost 7 bases, and 20 bases lay in between. From germline, CDR1 is WSHSY and CDR2 SAAADI.

V and J are TRBV27 and TRBJ1-6; possible D gene TRBD1, 6 bases. The CDR3 is 16 residues long. Germline CDR1 and CDR2: MNHEY and SMNVEV (reference sequence). V lost 3 bases and J lost 9, with 18 bases in between. CDR3 in DNA: TGTGCCAGCAGTTTTACAGGGCCAGGCCTGGGTTCACCCCTCCACTTT. Residues: CASSFTGPGLGSPLHF.

The rearrangement joins TRBV6-5 to TRBJ2-2; 8 bases match TRBD2. CDR1 and CDR2 from the germline V gene are MNHEY and SVGAGI. The CDR3 sequence is 16 residues long. Trimming removed 6 bases from V and 0 bases from J; junction bases left unmatched: 6. CDR3 sequence: CASSRIAGSNTGELFF. The CDR3, as DNA: TGTGCCAGCAGCCGGATAGCGGGGTCGAACACCGGGGAGCTGTTTTTT.

This clonotype was detected only a few times. The chain joins TRBV2 to TRBJ1-1; 7 nucleotides align to TRBD1. Germline V lookup: CDR1 SNHLY, CDR2 FYNNEI. The CDR3 totals 14 residues. V lost 5 bases and J lost 7; bases outside the gene matches: 10. The CDR3 protein is CASSRGPYGGEAFF. The CDR3 region has the DNA TGTGCCAGCAGTAGGGGGCCTTACGGTGGTGAAGCTTTCTTT.